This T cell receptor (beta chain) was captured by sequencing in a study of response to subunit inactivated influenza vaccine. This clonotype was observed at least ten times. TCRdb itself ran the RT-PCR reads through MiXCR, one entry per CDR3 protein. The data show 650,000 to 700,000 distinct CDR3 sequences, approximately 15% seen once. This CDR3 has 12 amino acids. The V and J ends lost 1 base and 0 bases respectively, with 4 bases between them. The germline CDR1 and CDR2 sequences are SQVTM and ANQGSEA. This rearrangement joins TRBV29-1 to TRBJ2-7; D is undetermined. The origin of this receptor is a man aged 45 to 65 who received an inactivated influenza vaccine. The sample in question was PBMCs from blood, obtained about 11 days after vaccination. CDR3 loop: CSVEGSSYEQYF. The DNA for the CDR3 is TGCAGCGTTGAAGGGAGCTCCTACGAGCAGTACTTC.